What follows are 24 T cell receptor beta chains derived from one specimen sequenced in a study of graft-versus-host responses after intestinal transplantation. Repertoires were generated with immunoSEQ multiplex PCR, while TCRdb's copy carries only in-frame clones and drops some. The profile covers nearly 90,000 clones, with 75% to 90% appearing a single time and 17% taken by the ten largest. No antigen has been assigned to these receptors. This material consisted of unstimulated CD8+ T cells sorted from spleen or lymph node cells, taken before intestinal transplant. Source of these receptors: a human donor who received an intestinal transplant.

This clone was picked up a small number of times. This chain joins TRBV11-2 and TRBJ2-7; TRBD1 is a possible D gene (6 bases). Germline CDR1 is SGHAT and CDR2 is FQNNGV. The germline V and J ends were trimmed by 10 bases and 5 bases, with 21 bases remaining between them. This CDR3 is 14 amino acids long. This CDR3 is CATTPWGRGHEQYF. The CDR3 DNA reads TGTGCCACCACACCTTGGGGCAGGGGCCACGAGCAGTACTTC.

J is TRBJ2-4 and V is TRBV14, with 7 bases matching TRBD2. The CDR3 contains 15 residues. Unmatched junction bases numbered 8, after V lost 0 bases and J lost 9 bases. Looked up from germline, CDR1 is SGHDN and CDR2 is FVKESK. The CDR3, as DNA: TGTGCCAGCAGCCAAGAGGGACTAACCAATGGCATTCAGTACTTC. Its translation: CASSQEGLTNGIQYF. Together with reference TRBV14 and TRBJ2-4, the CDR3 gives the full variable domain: EAGVTQFPSHSVIEKGQTVTLRCDPISGHDNLYWYRRVMGKEIKFLLHFVKESKQDESGMPNNRFLAERTGGTYSTLKVQPAELEDSGVYFCASSQEGLTNGIQYFGAGTRLSVL.

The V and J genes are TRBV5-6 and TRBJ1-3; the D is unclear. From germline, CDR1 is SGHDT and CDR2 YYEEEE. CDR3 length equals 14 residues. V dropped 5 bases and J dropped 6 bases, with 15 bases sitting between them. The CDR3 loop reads CASSQPGRENTIYF. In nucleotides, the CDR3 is TGTGCCAGCAGTCAACCGGGCCGGGAAAACACCATATATTTT.

CDR3 region: CASSLGGRHEQYF. CDR3 sequence (DNA): TGCGCCAGCAGCTTGGGTGGGCGCCACGAGCAGTACTTC. V usage is TRBV5-1 and J usage is TRBJ2-7; no firm D call. The CDR3 sequence is 13 residues long. Germline assignment: CDR1 SGHRS and CDR2 YFSETQ. V lost 0 bases and J lost 5, with 9 bases in between.

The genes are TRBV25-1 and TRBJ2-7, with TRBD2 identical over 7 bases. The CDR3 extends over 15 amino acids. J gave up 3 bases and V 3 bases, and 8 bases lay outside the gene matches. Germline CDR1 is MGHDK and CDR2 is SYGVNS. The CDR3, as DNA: TGTGCCAGCAGTGACCGGGCTAGCGGTATCTACGAGCAGTACTTC. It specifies CASSDRASGIYEQYF.

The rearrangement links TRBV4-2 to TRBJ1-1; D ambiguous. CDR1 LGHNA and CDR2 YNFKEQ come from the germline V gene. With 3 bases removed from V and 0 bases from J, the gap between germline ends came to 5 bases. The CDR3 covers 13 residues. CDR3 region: CASSHGMNTEAFF. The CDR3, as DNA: TGTGCCAGCAGCCACGGGATGAACACTGAAGCTTTCTTT.

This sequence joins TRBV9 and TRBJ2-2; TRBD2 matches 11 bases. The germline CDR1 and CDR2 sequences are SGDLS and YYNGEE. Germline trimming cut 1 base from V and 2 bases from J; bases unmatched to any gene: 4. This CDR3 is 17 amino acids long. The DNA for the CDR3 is TGTGCCAGCAGCGTACCCGGGACTAGCGGTAACACCGGGGAGCTGTTTTTT. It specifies CASSVPGTSGNTGELFF.

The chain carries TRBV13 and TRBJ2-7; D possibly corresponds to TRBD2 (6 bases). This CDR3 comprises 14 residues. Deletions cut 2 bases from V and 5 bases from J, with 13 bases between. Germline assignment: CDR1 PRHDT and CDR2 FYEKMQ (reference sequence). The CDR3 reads CASSLIGSYDEQYF. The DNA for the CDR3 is TGTGCCAGCAGCTTAATCGGGAGTTACGACGAGCAGTACTTC.

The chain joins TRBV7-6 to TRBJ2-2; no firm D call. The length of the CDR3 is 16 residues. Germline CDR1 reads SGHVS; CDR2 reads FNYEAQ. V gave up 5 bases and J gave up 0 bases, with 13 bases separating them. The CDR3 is CASSGVARPNTGELFF. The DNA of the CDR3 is TGTGCCAGCAGCGGGGTGGCAAGACCGAACACCGGGGAGCTGTTTTTT.

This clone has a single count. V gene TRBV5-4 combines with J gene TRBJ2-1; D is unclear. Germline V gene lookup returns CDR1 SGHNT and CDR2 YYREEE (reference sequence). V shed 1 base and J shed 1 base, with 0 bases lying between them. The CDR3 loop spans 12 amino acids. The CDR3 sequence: CASSLSYNEQFF. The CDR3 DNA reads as TGTGCCAGCAGCTTGTCCTACAATGAGCAGTTCTTC.

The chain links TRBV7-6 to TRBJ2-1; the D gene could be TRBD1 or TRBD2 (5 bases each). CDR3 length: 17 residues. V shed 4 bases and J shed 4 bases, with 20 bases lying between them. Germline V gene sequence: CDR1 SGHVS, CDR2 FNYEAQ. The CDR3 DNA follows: TGTGCCAGCAGCTCCACTCCCCCGGGACCTGTTTACAATGAGCAGTTCTTC. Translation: CASSSTPPGPVYNEQFF.

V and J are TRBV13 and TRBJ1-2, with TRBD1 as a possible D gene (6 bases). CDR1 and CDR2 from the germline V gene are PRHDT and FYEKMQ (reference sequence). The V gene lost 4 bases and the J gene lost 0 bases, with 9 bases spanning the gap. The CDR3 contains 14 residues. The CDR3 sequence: CASSSRQANYGYTF. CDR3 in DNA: TGTGCCAGCAGCTCCCGACAGGCTAACTATGGCTACACCTTC.

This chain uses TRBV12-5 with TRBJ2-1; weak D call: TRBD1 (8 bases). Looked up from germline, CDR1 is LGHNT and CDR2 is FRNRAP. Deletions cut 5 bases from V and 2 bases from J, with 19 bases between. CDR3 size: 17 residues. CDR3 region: CASGVLIQGGAYNEQFF. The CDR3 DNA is TGTGCTAGTGGTGTGCTAATACAGGGGGGGGCCTACAATGAGCAGTTCTTC. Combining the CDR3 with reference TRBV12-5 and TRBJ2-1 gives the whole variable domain DARVTQTPRHKVTEMGQEVTMRCQPILGHNTVFWYRQTMMQGLELLAYFRNRAPLDDSGMPKDRFSAEMPDATLATLKIQPSEPRDSAVYFCASGVLIQGGAYNEQFFGPGTRLTVL.

The CDR3 DNA follows: TGTGCCAGCAGCTTGGGGCAAGGGGAAGCTTTCTTT. Amino acids: CASSLGQGEAFF. The chain recombines TRBV5-4 with TRBJ1-1; no definite D call. The CDR3 sequence is 12 residues long. V was trimmed by 0 bases and J by 8 bases, leaving 8 bases between them. In germline, CDR1 is SGHNT, CDR2 YYREEE (reference sequence).

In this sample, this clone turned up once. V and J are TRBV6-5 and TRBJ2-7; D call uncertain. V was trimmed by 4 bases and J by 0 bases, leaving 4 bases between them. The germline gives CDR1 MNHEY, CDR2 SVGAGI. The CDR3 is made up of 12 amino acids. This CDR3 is CASSLGSYEQYF. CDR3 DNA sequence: TGTGCCAGCAGTTTGGGCTCCTACGAGCAGTACTTC.

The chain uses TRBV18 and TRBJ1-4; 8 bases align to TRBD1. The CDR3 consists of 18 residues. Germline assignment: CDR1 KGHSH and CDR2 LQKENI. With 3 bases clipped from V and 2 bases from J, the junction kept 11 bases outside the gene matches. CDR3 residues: CASSPIPRTGFTNEKLFF. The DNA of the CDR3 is TGTGCCAGCTCACCGATTCCAAGGACAGGGTTTACTAATGAAAAACTGTTTTTT.

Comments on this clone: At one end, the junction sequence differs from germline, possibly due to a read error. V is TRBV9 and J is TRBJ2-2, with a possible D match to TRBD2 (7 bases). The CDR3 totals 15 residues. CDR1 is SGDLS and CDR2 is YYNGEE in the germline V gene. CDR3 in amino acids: CARSVRGGYTGELFF. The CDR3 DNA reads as TGTGCCCGCAGCGTAAGGGGGGGCTACACCGGGGAGCTGTTTTTT.

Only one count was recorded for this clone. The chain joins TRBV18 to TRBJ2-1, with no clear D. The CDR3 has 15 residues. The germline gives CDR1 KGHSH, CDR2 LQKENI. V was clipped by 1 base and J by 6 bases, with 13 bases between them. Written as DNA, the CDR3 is TGTGCCAGCTCACCACGTTTCTGGGTTTTCAATGAGCAGTTCTTC. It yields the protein CASSPRFWVFNEQFF.

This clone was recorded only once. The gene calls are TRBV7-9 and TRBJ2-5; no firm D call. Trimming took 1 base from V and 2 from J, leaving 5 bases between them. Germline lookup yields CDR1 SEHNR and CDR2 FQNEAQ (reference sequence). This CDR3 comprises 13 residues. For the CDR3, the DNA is TGTGCCAGCAGCTTAGGACTTCAAGAGACCCAGTACTTC. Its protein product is CASSLGLQETQYF.

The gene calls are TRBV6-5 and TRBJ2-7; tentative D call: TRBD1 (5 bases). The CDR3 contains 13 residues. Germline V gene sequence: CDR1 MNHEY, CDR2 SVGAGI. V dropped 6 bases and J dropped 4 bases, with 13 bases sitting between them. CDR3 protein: CASRPGHPYEQYF. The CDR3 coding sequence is TGTGCCAGCAGACCCGGACACCCATACGAGCAGTACTTC.

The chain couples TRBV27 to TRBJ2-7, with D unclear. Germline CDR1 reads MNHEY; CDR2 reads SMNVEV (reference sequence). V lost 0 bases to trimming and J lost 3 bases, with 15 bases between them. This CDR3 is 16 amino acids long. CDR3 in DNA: TGTGCCAGCAGTTTATCGGGTGTTGGTTGGGTCTACGAGCAGTACTTC. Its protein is CASSLSGVGWVYEQYF.

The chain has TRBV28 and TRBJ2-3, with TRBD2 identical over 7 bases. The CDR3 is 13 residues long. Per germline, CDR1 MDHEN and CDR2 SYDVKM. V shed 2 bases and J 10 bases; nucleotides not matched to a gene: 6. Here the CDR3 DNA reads TGTGCCAGCAGTTTACCGGTGGGGGGGGCGCAGTATTTT. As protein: CASSLPVGGAQYF.

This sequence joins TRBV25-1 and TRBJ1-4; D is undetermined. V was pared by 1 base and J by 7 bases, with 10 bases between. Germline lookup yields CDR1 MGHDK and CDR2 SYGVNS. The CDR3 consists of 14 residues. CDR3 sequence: CASSESLRGEKLFF. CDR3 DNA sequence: TGTGCCAGCAGTGAATCCCTACGGGGTGAAAAACTGTTTTTT. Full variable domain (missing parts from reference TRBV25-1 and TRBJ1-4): EADIYQTPRYLVIGTGKKITLECSQTMGHDKMYWYQQDPGMELHLIHYSYGVNSTEKGDLSSESTVSRIRTEHFPLTLESARPSHTSQYLCASSESLRGEKLFFGSGTQLSVL.

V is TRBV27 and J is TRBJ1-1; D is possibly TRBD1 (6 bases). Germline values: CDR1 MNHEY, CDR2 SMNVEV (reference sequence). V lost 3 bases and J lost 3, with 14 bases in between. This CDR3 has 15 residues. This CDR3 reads CASSLWGRKDTEAFF. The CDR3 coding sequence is TGTGCCAGCAGTTTGTGGGGGCGAAAGGACACTGAAGCTTTCTTT.